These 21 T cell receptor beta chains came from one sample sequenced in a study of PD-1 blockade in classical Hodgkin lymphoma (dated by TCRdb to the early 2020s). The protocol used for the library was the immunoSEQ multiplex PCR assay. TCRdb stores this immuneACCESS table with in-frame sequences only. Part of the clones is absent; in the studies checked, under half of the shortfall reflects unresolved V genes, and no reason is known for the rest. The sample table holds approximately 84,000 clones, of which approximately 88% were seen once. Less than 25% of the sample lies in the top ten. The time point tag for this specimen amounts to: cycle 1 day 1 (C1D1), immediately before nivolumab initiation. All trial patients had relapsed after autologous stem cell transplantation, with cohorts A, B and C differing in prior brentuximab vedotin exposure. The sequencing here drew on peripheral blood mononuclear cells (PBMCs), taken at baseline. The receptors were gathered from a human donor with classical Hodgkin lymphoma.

CDR3 in DNA: TGCAGCGTTGTAGGGGCTGAAAAACTGTTTTTT. Translating it yields CSVVGAEKLFF. V and J are TRBV29-1 and TRBJ1-4; perhaps TRBD1 as D (5 bases). This CDR3 is built from 11 residues. V lost 4 bases to trimming and J lost 7 bases, with 7 bases between them. From germline, CDR1 is SQVTM and CDR2 ANQGSEA.

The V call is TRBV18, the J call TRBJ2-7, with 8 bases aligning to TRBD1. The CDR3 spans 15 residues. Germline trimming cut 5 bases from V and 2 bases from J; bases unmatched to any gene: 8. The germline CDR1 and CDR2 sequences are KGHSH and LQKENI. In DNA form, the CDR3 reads TGTGCCAGCTCAATCTCTCGGACAGGGCCCTACGAGCAGTACTTC. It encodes CASSISRTGPYEQYF.

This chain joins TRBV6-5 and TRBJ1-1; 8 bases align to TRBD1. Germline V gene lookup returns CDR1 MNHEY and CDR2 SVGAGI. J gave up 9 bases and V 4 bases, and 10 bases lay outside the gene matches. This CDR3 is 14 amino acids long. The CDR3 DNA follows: TGTGCCAGCAGTTCCCCGGACAGGGACCTACAAGCTTTCTTT. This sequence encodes CASSSPDRDLQAFF.

The CDR3 DNA reads as TGTGCCAGCAGCTCACGGAATAATGAAAAACTGTTTTTT. Encoded protein: CASSSRNNEKLFF. The chain recombines TRBV5-5 with TRBJ1-4; the D is unclear. Trimming cost V 3 bases and J 4 bases, with 7 bases left between them. CDR1 and CDR2 from the germline V gene are SGHKS and YYEKEE (reference sequence). The CDR3 extends over 13 amino acids.

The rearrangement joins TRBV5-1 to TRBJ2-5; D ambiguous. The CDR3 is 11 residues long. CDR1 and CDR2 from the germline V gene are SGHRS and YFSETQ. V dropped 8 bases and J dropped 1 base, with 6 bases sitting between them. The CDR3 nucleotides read TGCGCCAGTGAAGCCCAAGAGACCCAGTACTTC. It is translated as CASEAQETQYF.

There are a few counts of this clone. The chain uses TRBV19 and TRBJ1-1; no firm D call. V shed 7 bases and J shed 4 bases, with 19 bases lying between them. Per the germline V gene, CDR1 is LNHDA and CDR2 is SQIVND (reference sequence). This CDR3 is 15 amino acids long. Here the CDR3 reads CASTTTRGGGTEAFF. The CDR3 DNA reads TGTGCCAGTACTACAACCCGGGGTGGTGGCACTGAAGCTTTCTTT. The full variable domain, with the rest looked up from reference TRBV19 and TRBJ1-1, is DGGITQSPKYLFRKEGQNVTLSCEQNLNHDAMYWYRQDPGQGLRLIYYSQIVNDFQKGDIAEGYSVSREKKESFPLTVTSAQKNPTAFYLCASTTTRGGGTEAFFGQGTRLTVV.

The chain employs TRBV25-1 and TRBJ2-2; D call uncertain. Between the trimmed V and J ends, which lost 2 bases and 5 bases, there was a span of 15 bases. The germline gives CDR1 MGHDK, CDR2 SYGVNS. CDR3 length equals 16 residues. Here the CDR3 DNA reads TGTGCCAGCAGTGAAACCGGCAGGTCTGGGACCGGGGAGCTGTTTTTT. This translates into CASSETGRSGTGELFF.

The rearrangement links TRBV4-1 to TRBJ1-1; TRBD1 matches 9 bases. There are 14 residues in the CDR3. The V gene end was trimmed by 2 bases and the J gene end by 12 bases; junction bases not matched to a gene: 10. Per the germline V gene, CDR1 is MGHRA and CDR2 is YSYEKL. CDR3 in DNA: TGCGCCAGCAGCCAACCCGGACAGGGGAAATACACTTTCTTT. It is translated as CASSQPGQGKYTFF.

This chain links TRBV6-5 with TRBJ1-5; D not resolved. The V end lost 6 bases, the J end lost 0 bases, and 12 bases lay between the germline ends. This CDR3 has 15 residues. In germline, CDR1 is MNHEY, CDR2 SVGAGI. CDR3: CASSPWRDSNQPQHF. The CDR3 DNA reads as TGTGCCAGCAGCCCCTGGAGAGATAGCAATCAGCCCCAGCATTTT.

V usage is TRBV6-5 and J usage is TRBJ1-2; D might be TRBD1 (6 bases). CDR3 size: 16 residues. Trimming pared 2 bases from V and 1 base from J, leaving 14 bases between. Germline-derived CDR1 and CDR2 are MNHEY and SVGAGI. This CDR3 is CASSYTSGTYNYGYTF. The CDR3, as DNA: TGTGCCAGCAGTTACACGTCCGGGACATATAACTATGGCTACACCTTC.

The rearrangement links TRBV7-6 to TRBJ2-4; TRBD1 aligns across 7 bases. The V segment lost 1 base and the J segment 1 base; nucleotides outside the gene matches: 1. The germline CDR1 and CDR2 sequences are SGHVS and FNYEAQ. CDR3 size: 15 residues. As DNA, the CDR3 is TGTGCCAGCAGCTTAGGACAGGGCGCCAAAAACATTCAGTACTTC. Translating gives CASSLGQGAKNIQYF. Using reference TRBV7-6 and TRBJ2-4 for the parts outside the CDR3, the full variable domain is GAGVSQSPRYKVTKRGQDVALRCDPISGHVSLYWYRQALGQGPEFLTYFNYEAQQDKSGLPNDRFSAERPEGSISTLTIQRTEQRDSAMYRCASSLGQGAKNIQYFGAGTRLSVL.

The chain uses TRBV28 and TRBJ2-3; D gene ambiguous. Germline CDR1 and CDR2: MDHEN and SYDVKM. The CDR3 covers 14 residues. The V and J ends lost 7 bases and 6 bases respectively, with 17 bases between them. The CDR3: CASTPSHQSDTQYF. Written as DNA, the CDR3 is TGTGCCAGCACCCCAAGCCACCAATCGGATACGCAGTATTTT.

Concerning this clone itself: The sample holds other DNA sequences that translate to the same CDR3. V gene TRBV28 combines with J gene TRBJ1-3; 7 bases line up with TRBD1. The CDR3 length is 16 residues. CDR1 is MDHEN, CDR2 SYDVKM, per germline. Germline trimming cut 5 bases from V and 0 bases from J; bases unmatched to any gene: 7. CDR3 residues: CASSPGTVSSGNTIYF. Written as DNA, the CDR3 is TGTGCCAGCAGTCCAGGGACAGTAAGCTCTGGAAACACCATATATTTT.

The CDR3 DNA is TGTGCCAGCAGTTACTCGTCTAGCGCAACCTACGAGCAGTACTTC. Translating it yields CASSYSSSATYEQYF. This chain joins TRBV6-5 and TRBJ2-7, with D possibly TRBD2 on 6 matching bases. Per germline, CDR1 MNHEY and CDR2 SVGAGI. The CDR3 runs to 15 residues. The V end was cut by 0 bases, the J end by 2 bases, with 11 bases between.

The CDR3 sequence: CASSLDRGGAFGGYTF. CDR3 DNA: TGCGCCAGCAGCTTGGATCGGGGGGGCGCGTTTGGTGGCTACACCTTC. The chain combines TRBV5-1 with TRBJ1-2, with D maybe TRBD1 (6 bases). Germline loops: CDR1 SGHRS, CDR2 YFSETQ. This CDR3 spans 16 amino acids. V was cut by 0 bases and J by 7 bases, with 19 bases left in between.

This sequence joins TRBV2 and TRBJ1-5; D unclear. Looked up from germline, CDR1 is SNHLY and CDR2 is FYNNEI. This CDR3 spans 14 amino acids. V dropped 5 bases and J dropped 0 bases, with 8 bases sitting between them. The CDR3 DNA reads TGTGCCAGCAGTTACAGAGATAGCAATCAGCCCCAGCATTTT. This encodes CASSYRDSNQPQHF.

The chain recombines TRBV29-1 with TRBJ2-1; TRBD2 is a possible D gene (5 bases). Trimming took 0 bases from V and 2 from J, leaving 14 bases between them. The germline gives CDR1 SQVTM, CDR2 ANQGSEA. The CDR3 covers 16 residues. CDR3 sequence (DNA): TGCAGCGTTGAAGATCGTAGAGGGCCTGCCTACAATGAGCAGTTCTTC. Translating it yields CSVEDRRGPAYNEQFF.

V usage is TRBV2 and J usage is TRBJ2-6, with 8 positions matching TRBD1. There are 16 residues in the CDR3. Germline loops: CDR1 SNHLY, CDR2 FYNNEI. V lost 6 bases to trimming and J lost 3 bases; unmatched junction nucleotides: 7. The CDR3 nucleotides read TGTGCCAGCAGGCTTCAGGGGGCTGGTGGGGCCAACGTCCTGACTTTC. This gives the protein CASRLQGAGGANVLTF.

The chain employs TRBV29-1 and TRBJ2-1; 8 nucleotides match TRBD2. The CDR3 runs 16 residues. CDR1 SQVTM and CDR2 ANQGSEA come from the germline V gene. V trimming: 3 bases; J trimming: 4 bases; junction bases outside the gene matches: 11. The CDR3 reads CSVDRTSGGRYNEQFF. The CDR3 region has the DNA TGCAGCGTTGATAGAACTAGCGGAGGAAGATACAATGAGCAGTTCTTC.

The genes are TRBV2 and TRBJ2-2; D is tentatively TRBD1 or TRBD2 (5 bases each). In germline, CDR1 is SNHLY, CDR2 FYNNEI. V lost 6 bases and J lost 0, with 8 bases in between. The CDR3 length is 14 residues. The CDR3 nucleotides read TGTGCCAGCAGGGGGACGGCGAACACCGGGGAGCTGTTTTTT. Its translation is CASRGTANTGELFF.

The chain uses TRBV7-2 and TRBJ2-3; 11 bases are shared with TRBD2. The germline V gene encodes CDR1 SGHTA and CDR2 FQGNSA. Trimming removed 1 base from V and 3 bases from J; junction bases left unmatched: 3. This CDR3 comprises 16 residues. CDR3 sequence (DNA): TGTGCCAGCAGCTTAGGGGGACTAGCGGCGACAGATACGCAGTATTTT. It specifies CASSLGGLAATDTQYF.